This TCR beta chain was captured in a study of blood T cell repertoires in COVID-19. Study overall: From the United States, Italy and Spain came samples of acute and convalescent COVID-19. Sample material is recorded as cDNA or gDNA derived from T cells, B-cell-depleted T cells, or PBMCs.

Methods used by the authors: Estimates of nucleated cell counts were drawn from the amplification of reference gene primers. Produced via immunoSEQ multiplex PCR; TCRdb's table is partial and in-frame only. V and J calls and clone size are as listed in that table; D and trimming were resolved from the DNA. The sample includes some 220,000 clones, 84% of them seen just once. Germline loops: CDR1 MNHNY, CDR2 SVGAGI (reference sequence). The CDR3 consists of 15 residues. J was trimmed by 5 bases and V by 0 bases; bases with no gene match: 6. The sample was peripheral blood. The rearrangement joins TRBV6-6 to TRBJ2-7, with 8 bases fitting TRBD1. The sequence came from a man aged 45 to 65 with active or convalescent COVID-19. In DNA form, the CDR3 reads TGTGCCAGCAGTTACTCCAGGGGGCTTGTAAACGAGCAGTACTTC. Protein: CASSYSRGLVNEQYF.